A single sample is the source of the 20 T cell receptor beta chains below, sequenced in a study of blood T cell repertoires in COVID-19. The protocol was immunoSEQ multiplex PCR, while the TCRdb copy is restricted to in-frame clones and leaves out a portion. The sample shows about 44,000 clones, approximately 77% of them seen only once. Sequencing was done on a sample of peripheral blood. The origin of the receptors is a woman in her 70s with acute or convalescent COVID-19.

The chain recombines TRBV11-1 with TRBJ2-4; TRBD2 matches at 7 bases. This CDR3 spans 14 amino acids. Unmatched junction bases numbered 7, after V lost 5 bases and J lost 6 bases. CDR1 SGHAT and CDR2 FQDESV come from the germline V gene (reference sequence). Here the CDR3 reads CASSPRGWGNIQYF. CDR3 DNA sequence: TGTGCCAGCAGCCCGCGGGGGTGGGGAAACATTCAGTACTTC.

V usage is TRBV27 and J usage is TRBJ2-2; 7 bases line up with TRBD1. The CDR3 has 16 residues. Unmatched junction bases numbered 6, after V lost 3 bases and J lost 2 bases. Germline V lookup: CDR1 MNHEY, CDR2 SMNVEV (reference sequence). In DNA form, the CDR3 reads TGTGCCAGCAGTTTCTTAGGGACAGATAACACCGGGGAGCTGTTTTTT. This codes for CASSFLGTDNTGELFF.

This clone was recorded a few times. The J gene is TRBJ2-1, the V gene TRBV2; D gene unclear. CDR1 and CDR2 (germline): SNHLY, FYNNEI. Trimming took off 3 bases at V and 5 bases at J, with 8 bases between the two ends. The CDR3 spans 13 residues. The DNA of the CDR3 is TGTGCCAGCAGTGACTCAGAACACAATGAGCAGTTCTTC. Translation: CASSDSEHNEQFF.

With respect to this clone: One junction end does not reproduce the germline sequence, and a read error may be involved. The CDR3 DNA reads as TGTGCCAGCAGTCCCTCTCCCCTCGGGACTACCTTT. This codes for CASSPSPLGTTF. This rearrangement joins TRBV2 to TRBJ2-3; 7 positions match TRBD2. Per germline, CDR1 SNHLY and CDR2 FYNNEI. This CDR3 spans 12 amino acids.

The chain links TRBV7-8 to TRBJ2-7; 10 bases align to TRBD2. CDR3 length equals 16 residues. V lost 5 bases and J lost 4; bases outside the gene matches: 11. Per the germline V gene, CDR1 is SGHVS and CDR2 is FQNEAQ. CDR3 DNA: TGTGCCAGCAGCCGGGGACTAGCGAGAACCCAGTACGAGCAGTACTTC. Encoded protein: CASSRGLARTQYEQYF.

The chain links TRBV30 to TRBJ1-1; TRBD1 is a possible D gene (6 bases). Per germline, CDR1 GTSNPN and CDR2 SVGIG (reference sequence). V was shortened by 2 bases and J by 1 base, with 17 bases between the two germline ends. This CDR3 contains 16 residues. For the CDR3, the DNA is TGTGCCTGGAGTTTTATACCGGGACACTGGAACACTGAAGCTTTCTTT. This sequence encodes CAWSFIPGHWNTEAFF.

The genes are TRBV4-1 and TRBJ2-1, with 11 bases that match TRBD2. CDR1 and CDR2 (germline): MGHRA, YSYEKL. J was trimmed by 3 bases and V by 8 bases; bases with no gene match: 3. This CDR3 has 14 residues. The CDR3 nucleotides are TGCGCCAGCGGCGGGACTAGCGGCTACAATGAGCAGTTCTTC. This encodes CASGGTSGYNEQFF.

For this clone: Other DNA sequences within the sample encode an identical CDR3. The chain links TRBV5-1 to TRBJ2-3; D is ambiguous. With 0 bases removed from V and 2 bases from J, the gap between germline ends came to 7 bases. Germline V gene data show CDR1 as SGHRS and CDR2 as YFSETQ. This CDR3 region has 14 residues. CDR3 amino acids: CASSLDSPTDTQYF. In DNA, the CDR3 is TGCGCCAGCAGCTTGGACAGTCCCACAGATACGCAGTATTTT.

This clone appeared once. This sequence joins TRBV11-2 and TRBJ2-5; D unresolved. The CDR3 extends over 13 amino acids. CDR1 is SGHAT, CDR2 FQNNGV, per germline. V was shortened by 5 bases and J by 4 bases, with 11 bases between the two germline ends. CDR3 sequence: CASSPPSAETQYF. For the CDR3, the DNA is TGTGCCAGCAGCCCCCCAAGCGCAGAGACCCAGTACTTC.

The chain carries TRBV27 and TRBJ1-4; D is perhaps TRBD1 (6 bases). The CDR3 extends over 14 amino acids. V was shortened by 5 bases and J by 7 bases, with 14 bases between the two germline ends. The germline gives CDR1 MNHEY, CDR2 SMNVEV (reference sequence). The chain's CDR3 is CASSRGGRSEKLFF. In DNA form, the CDR3 reads TGTGCCAGCAGTAGAGGGGGTAGGAGTGAAAAACTGTTTTTT.

V usage is TRBV2 and J usage is TRBJ2-1; TRBD2 matches 7 bases. CDR3 size: 14 residues. J gave up 15 bases and V 1 base, and 12 bases lay outside the gene matches. CDR1 is SNHLY and CDR2 is FYNNEI in the germline V gene. CDR3 DNA: TGTGCCAGCAGTGAAGAGGTTGGGAAGGGACTAATGTTCTTC. Protein: CASSEEVGKGLMFF. The whole variable domain, filled in from reference TRBV2 and TRBJ2-1, reads EPEVTQTPSHQVTQMGQEVILRCVPISNHLYFYWYRQILGQKVEFLVSFYNNEISEKSEIFDDQFSVERPDGSNFTLKIRSTKLEDSAMYFCASSEEVGKGLMFFGPGTRLTVL.

This sequence joins TRBV27 and TRBJ2-1, with 9 bases fitting TRBD2. Germline V gives CDR1 MNHEY, CDR2 SMNVEV (reference sequence). The length of the CDR3 is 16 residues. Trimming at V came to 2 bases and at J to 10 bases, leaving 12 bases not matched to a gene. CDR3 protein: CASSLSGRLIIFEQFF. The CDR3 nucleotides are TGTGCCAGCAGTTTAAGCGGGAGGCTTATTATCTTCGAGCAGTTCTTC.

V and J are TRBV5-4 and TRBJ1-1; no clear D gene. V lost 10 bases, J lost 3 bases, and 13 bases lay in between. The CDR3 sequence is 12 residues long. CDR1 and CDR2 (germline): SGHNT, YYREEE (reference sequence). The CDR3 sequence: CAVSNLDTEAFF. CDR3 coding DNA: TGTGCCGTCTCGAACCTAGACACTGAAGCTTTCTTT. The variable domain in full, completed from reference TRBV5-4 and TRBJ1-1, reads ETGVTQSPTHLIKTRGQQVTLRCSSQSGHNTVSWYQQALGQGPQFIFQYYREEENGRGNFPPRFSGLQFPNYSSELNVNALELDDSALYLCAVSNLDTEAFFGQGTRLTVV.

This clone is a singleton in its sample. The rearrangement uses TRBV2 and TRBJ2-5; 13 positions agree with TRBD2. The V segment lost 6 bases and the J segment 12 bases; nucleotides outside the gene matches: 10. The CDR3 sequence is 14 residues long. Per the germline V gene, CDR1 is SNHLY and CDR2 is FYNNEI. CDR3 sequence (DNA): TGTGCCAGCAGCGACACTAGCGGGAGGGCCCGCAAGTACTTC. Its protein is CASSDTSGRARKYF. The full variable domain, in which reference TRBV2 and TRBJ2-5 provide the parts outside the CDR3, is EPEVTQTPSHQVTQMGQEVILRCVPISNHLYFYWYRQILGQKVEFLVSFYNNEISEKSEIFDDQFSVERPDGSNFTLKIRSTKLEDSAMYFCASSDTSGRARKYFGPGTRLLVL.

Sample share makes this clone medium-sized. The genes are TRBV12-3 or TRBV12-4 and TRBJ2-7, with TRBD2 identical over 7 bases. The CDR3 runs to 12 residues. Trimming took 6 bases from V and 6 from J; bases not matched to a gene: 5. The CDR3 loop reads CASSPGGIEQYF. The CDR3 DNA sequence: TGTGCCAGCAGCCCGGGGGGAATCGAGCAGTACTTC.

The rearrangement joins TRBV29-1 to TRBJ2-2; perhaps TRBD1 as D (5 bases). V lost 4 bases and J lost 5, with 11 bases in between. This CDR3 contains 13 residues. Germline V gives CDR1 SQVTM, CDR2 ANQGSEA. The CDR3 is CSVVGRVTGELFF. CDR3 nucleotides: TGCAGCGTTGTAGGCAGGGTAACCGGGGAGCTGTTTTTT.

The chain couples TRBV3-1 (or the pseudogene TRBV3-2) to TRBJ2-7, with a weak D call TRBD2 (7 bases). CDR1 and CDR2 (germline): LGHDT, YNNKEL (reference sequence). The CDR3 has 14 amino acids. V was shortened by 1 base and J by 6 bases, with 13 bases between the two germline ends. Written as DNA, the CDR3 is TGTGCCAGCAGCCAAGGAGGGGGGGGCAGCGAGCAGTACTTC. This codes for CASSQGGGGSEQYF.

CDR3 in amino acids: CASSPPTGTGTDTQYF. The CDR3 DNA sequence: TGTGCCAGCAGCCCCCCCACCGGGACTGGAACAGATACGCAGTATTTT. This sequence joins TRBV28 and TRBJ2-3; a weak D match, TRBD2 (6 bases). Germline V gene lookup returns CDR1 MDHEN and CDR2 SYDVKM. Trimming left V 6 bases short and J 3 bases short, with 19 bases between. The CDR3 is made up of 16 amino acids.

V usage is TRBV6-5 and J usage is TRBJ2-1; 8 bases map to TRBD2. The CDR3 spans 15 residues. Germline assignment: CDR1 MNHEY and CDR2 SVGAGI. The V segment lost 2 bases and the J segment 8 bases; nucleotides outside the gene matches: 8. DNA for the CDR3: TGTGCCAGCAGTTACCCCCGGGAGGGCCGGGATGAGCAGTTCTTC. Protein: CASSYPREGRDEQFF.

The chain couples TRBV6-2 or TRBV6-3 to TRBJ2-7; TRBD1 agrees at 10 bases. The germline gives CDR1 MNHEY, CDR2 SVGEGT. V trimming: 5 bases; J trimming: 0 bases; junction bases outside the gene matches: 4. The CDR3 spans 15 residues. The CDR3 region has the DNA TGTGCCAGCAGTCGGGGACAGGGGAGCTCCTACGAGCAGTACTTC. Protein sequence: CASSRGQGSSYEQYF.